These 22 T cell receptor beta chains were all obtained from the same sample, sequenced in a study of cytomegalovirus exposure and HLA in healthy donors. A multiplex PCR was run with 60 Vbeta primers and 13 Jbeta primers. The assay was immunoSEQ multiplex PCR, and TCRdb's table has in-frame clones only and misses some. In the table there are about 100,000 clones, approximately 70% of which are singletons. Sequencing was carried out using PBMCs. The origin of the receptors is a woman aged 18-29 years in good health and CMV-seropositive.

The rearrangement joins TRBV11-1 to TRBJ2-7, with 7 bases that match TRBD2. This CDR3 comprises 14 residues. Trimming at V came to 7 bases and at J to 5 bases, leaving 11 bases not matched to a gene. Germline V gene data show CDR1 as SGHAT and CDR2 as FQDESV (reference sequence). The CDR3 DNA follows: TGTGCCAGCACCACGGGAGGCACCCCGAACGAGCAGTACTTC. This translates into CASTTGGTPNEQYF.

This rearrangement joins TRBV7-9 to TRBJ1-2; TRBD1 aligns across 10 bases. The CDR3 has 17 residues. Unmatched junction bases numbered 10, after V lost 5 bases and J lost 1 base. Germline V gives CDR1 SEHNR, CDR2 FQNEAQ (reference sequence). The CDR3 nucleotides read TGTGCCAGCAGCCCAGGGGGGACAGGGGAGAGTAACTATGGCTACACCTTC. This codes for CASSPGGTGESNYGYTF.

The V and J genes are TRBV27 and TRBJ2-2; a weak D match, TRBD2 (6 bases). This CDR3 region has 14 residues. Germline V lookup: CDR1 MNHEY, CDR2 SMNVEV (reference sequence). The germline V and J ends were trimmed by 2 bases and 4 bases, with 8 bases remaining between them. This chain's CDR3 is CASSLRGGTGELFF. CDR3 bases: TGTGCCAGCAGTTTAAGGGGAGGCACCGGGGAGCTGTTTTTT.

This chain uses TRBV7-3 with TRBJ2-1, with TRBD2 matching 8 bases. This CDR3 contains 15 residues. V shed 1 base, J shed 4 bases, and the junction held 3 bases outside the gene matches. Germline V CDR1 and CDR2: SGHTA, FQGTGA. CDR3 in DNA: TGTGCCAGCAGCTTAAACGGGAGGGGATACAATGAGCAGTTCTTC. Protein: CASSLNGRGYNEQFF.

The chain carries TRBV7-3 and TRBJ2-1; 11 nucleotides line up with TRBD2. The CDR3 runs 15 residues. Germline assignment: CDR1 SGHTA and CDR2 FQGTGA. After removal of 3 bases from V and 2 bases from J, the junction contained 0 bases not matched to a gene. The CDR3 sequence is CASSLTSGAYNEQFF. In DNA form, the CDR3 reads TGTGCCAGCAGCTTGACTAGCGGGGCCTACAATGAGCAGTTCTTC.

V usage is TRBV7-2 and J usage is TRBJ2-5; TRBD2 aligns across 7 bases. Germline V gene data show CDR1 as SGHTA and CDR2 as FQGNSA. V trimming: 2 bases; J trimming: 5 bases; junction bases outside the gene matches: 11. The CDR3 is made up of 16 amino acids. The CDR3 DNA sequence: TGTGCCAGCAGCTTAACAAGCGGGCTGGGAGGGGAGACCCAGTACTTC. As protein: CASSLTSGLGGETQYF. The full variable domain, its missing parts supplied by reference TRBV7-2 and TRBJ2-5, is GAGVSQSPSNKVTEKGKDVELRCDPISGHTALYWYRQSLGQGLEFLIYFQGNSAPDKSGLPSDRFSAERTGGSVSTLTIQRTQQEDSAVYLCASSLTSGLGGETQYFGPGTRLLVL.

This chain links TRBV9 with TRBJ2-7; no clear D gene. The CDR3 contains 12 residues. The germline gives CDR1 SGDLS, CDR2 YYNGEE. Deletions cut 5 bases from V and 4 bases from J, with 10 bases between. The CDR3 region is CASSRVGYEQYF. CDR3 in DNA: TGTGCCAGCAGTCGGGTTGGTTACGAGCAGTACTTC.

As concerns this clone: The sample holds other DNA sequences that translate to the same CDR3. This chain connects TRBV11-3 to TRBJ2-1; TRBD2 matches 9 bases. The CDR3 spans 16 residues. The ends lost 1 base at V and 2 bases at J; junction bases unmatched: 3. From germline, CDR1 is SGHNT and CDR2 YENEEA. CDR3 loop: CASSLVAGGTYNEQFF. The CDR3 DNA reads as TGTGCCAGCAGCTTAGTGGCGGGAGGGACCTACAATGAGCAGTTCTTC.

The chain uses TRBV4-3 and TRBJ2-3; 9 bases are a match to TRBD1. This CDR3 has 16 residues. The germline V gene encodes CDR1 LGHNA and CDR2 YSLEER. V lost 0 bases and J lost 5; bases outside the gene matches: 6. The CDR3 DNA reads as TGCGCCAGCAGCCAAGAGCCGACAGGGGGTCAAGATACGCAGTATTTT. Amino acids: CASSQEPTGGQDTQYF.

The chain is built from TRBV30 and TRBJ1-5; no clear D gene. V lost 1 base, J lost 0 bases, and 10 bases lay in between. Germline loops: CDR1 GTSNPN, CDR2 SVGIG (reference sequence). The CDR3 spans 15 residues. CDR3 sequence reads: CAWSEGASSNQPQHF. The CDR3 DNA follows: TGTGCCTGGAGTGAGGGAGCTAGTAGCAATCAGCCCCAGCATTTT.

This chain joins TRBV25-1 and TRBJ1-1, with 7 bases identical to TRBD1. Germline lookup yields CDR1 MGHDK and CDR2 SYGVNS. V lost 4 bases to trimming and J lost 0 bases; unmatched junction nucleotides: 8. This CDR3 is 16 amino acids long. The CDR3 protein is CASSGLPGQLNTEAFF. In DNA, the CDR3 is TGTGCCAGCAGTGGTCTCCCGGGACAGCTGAACACTGAAGCTTTCTTT.

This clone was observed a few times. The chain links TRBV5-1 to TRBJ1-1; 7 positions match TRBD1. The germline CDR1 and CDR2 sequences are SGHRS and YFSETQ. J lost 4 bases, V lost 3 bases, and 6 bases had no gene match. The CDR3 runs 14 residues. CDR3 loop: CASSSGAGGTEAFF. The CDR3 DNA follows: TGCGCCAGCAGCTCCGGGGCAGGGGGCACTGAAGCTTTCTTT. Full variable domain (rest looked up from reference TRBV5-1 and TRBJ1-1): KAGVTQTPRYLIKTRGQQVTLSCSPISGHRSVSWYQQTPGQGLQFLFEYFSETQRNKGNFPGRFSGRQFSNSRSEMNVSTLELGDSALYLCASSSGAGGTEAFFGQGTRLTVV.

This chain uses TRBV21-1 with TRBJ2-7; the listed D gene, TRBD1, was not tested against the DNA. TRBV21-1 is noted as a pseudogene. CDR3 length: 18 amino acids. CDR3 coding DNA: TGTGCCAGCATCAAAGGGGCAGGGAAGAGAAAGCCCGCCTACGAGCAGTACTTC. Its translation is CASIKGAGKRKPAYEQYF.

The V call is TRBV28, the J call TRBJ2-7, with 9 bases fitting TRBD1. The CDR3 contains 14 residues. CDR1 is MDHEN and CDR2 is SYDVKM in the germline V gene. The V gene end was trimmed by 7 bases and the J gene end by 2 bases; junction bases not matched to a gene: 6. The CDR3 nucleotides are TGTGCCAGCATCCCAGGACAGGGGACCTACGAGCAGTACTTC. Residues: CASIPGQGTYEQYF.

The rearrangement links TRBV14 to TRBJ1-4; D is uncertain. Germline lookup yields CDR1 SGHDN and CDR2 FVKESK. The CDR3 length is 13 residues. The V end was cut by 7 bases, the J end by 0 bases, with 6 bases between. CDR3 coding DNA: TGTGCCAGCAACTATGCAACTAATGAAAAACTGTTTTTT. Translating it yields CASNYATNEKLFF.

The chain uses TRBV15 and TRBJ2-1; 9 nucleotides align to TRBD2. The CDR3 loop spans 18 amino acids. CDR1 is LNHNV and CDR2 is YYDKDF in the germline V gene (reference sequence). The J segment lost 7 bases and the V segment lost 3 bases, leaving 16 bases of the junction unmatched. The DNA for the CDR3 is TGTGCCACCAGCAGCGGCCGCGCGGGAGGGCCTTTAGGGAATGAGCAGTTCTTC. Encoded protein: CATSSGRAGGPLGNEQFF.

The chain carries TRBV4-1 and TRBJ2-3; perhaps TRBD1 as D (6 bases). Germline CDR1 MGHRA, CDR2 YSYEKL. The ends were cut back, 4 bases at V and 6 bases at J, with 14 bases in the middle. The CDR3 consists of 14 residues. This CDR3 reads CASSPFPRGDTQYF. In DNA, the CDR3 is TGCGCCAGCAGCCCCTTCCCGAGGGGGGATACGCAGTATTTT.

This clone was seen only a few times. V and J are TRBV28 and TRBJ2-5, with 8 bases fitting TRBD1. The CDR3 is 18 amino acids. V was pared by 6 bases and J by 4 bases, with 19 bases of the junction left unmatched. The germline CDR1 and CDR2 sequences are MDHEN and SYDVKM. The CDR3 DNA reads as TGTGCCAGCAGATACAGGGGGATCTTTTCACGAGGGTCAGAGACCCAGTACTTC. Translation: CASRYRGIFSRGSETQYF.

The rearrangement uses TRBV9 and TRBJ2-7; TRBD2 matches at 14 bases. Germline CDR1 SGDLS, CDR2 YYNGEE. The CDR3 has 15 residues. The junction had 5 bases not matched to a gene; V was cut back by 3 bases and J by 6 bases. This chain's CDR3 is CASSDGTSGSGEQYF. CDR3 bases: TGTGCCAGCAGCGACGGGACTAGCGGGAGTGGCGAGCAGTACTTC. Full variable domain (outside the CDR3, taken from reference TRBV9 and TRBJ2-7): DSGVTQTPKHLITATGQRVTLRCSPRSGDLSVYWYQQSLDQGLQFLIQYYNGEERAKGNILERFSAQQFPDLHSELNLSSLELGDSALYFCASSDGTSGSGEQYFGPGTRLTVT.

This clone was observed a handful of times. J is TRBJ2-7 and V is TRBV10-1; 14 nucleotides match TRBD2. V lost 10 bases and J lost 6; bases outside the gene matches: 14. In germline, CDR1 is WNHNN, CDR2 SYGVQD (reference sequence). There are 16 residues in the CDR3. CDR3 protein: CANRSPGLAGDFEQYF. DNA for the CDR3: TGCGCCAACCGTTCTCCGGGACTAGCGGGAGACTTCGAGCAGTACTTC.

CDR3 amino acids: CASSIYRGTDTQYF. CDR3 sequence (DNA): TGCGCCAGCAGCATCTACAGGGGCACAGATACGCAGTATTTT. The chain recombines TRBV5-1 with TRBJ2-3, with D possibly being TRBD1 (6 bases). Trimming removed 4 bases at V and 1 base at J, with 10 bases between. This CDR3 region has 14 residues. Germline CDR1 is SGHRS and CDR2 is YFSETQ.

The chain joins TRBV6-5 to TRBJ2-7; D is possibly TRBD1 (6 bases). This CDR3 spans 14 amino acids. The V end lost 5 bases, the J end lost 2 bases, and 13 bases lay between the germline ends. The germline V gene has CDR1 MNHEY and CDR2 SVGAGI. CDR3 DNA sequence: TGTGCCAGCAGTCCCGGGACACGTACCTACGAGCAGTACTTC. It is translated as CASSPGTRTYEQYF.